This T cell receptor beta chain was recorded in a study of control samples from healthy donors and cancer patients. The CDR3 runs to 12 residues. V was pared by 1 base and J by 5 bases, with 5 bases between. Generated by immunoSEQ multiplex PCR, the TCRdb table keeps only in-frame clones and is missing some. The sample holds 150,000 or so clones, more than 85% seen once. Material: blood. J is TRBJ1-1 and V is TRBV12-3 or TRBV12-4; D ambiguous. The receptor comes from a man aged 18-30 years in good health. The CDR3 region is CASSLGSTEAFF. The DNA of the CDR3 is TGTGCCAGCAGTTTAGGGTCAACTGAAGCTTTCTTT.